This TCR beta chain appears in the sequencing data of a study of cytomegalovirus exposure and HLA in healthy donors. Use of 60 Vbeta and 13 Jbeta primers characterized the PCR. TCRdb's table, derived via immunoSEQ multiplex PCR, lists solely in-frame clones and lacks some. The repertoire includes some 150,000 clones, around 78% of them detected once, and 2.5% to 3.5% sits in the top ten. Only one count was recorded for this clone. The CDR3 spans 16 residues. Trimming at V came to 3 bases and at J to 5 bases, leaving 8 bases not matched to a gene. CDR1 and CDR2 (germline): SQVTM, ANQGSEA. The clonotype comes from a man aged 40-49 years in good health and CMV-seropositive. The chain links TRBV29-1 to TRBJ2-5; the match to TRBD2 covers 14 bases. The sequenced sample was PBMCs. The CDR3 nucleotides read TGCAGCGTTGAGGGACTAGCGGGAGTCTCTTCGGAGACCCAGTACTTC. Translated: CSVEGLAGVSSETQYF.